Given below is one T cell receptor (beta chain) in context. There are a few counts of this clone. Its cognate antigen has yet to be identified. The record has no base qualities; no much larger clone is one base away. These data belong to a study of IL-17A CD8 T cells in psoriatic arthritis synovium. About the full investigation: The study aimed to define the phenotype, molecular profile and function of synovial IL-17A+CD8+ T cells in psoriatic arthritis pathogenesis. Broad study findings and their caveats: Although some individual clones took up over 4.5% of the repertoire, most synovial CD8+ subsets stayed polyclonal. In a couple of patients, many Tc17 clones were shared with the synovial Tc1 population, giving Morisita overlap indices above 0.75. In psoriatic arthritis, TCRbeta sequencing revealed that synovial Tc17 cells were polyclonal, with a median clonality of roughly 0.081. TCR sequencing covered only three patients, which the authors acknowledged as a limited sample size. Cells came from synovial fluid rather than synovial tissue, since no psoriatic arthritis synovial tissue samples were available.

The trim is 4 bases for V and 4 bases for J, with a gap of 13 bases between the germline ends. The germline V gene supplies CDR1 SNHLY and CDR2 FYNNEI. The CDR3 numbers 14 residues from cysteine through phenylalanine. The CDR3 DNA has 42 bases and is translated from base 1. CD3+ T cells were isolated magnetically, stimulated for roughly 1.5 hours with PMA and ionomycin, and then labeled using IL-17A and IFNgamma cytokine secretion assays. Synovial fluid effusions were drawn from actively inflamed joints of patients with psoriatic arthritis. Memory CD8+ T cells in synovial fluid were sorted patient by patient into Tc17 (IL-17A+) cells, bulk memory cells and Tc1 (IL-17A-IFNgamma+) cells in order to compare their TCR repertoires. The Classification of Psoriatic Arthritis Study Group (CASPAR) criteria were met by the psoriatic arthritis patients. Cells secreting cytokines were also stained with a viability dye and with anti-CD3, CD8, CD14 and CD4 antibodies, then sorted on a BD FACSAria. Three patients with psoriatic arthritis provided sorted synovial fluid CD8+ T cell subsets that underwent TCRbeta sequencing. Synovial fluid mononuclear cells were isolated with Lymphoprep and cryopreserved in liquid nitrogen before use. Cryopreservation medium contained 50% fetal calf serum and approximately 9.4% dimethyl sulfoxide.

After DNA extraction (Qiagen), TCRbeta V-D-J rearrangements underwent bias-controlled amplification and then high-throughput sequencing (immunoSEQ; Adaptive Biotech). Regarding the original processing steps: The immunoSEQ Analyzer platform was used to analyze productive sequences at the sequence level. Clonality was calculated as 1 minus Pielou's evenness, with values ranging from 0 (highly polyclonal) to 1 (monoclonal). The Morisita index, which runs from 0 (no similarity) to 1 (complete similarity), was used to measure repertoire overlap between subsets. TCRdb obtained this table from immuneACCESS and retained in-frame rearrangements with V and J assigned. These tables miss some clones; where compared with another copy, unresolved V genes account for less than half of the shortfall, and the remainder is unexplained. D and trimming come from the DNA, and the V and J calls and clone size come from that table. Counted in this sample were 500 or so clones; more than 65% of them appeared once. The ten largest clones take up around 16% of the sample.

Here the chain combines TRBV2 and TRBJ1-1, and TRBD1 may be the D gene, going by 5 matching bases. The origin of this receptor is a human donor with psoriatic arthritis. Sequencing was done on a sample of IL-17A+ (IFN-gamma+/-) memory CD8+ T cells from synovial fluid. According to the study, the label for this sample's cell subset or site signals: IL-17A+IFNgamma+/- memory CD8+ (Tc17) cells. CDR3 loop: CASSGSRGSTEAFF. At the DNA level, the sequence is TGTGCCAGCAGTGGCAGTCGGGGGTCCACTGAAGCTTTCTTT.